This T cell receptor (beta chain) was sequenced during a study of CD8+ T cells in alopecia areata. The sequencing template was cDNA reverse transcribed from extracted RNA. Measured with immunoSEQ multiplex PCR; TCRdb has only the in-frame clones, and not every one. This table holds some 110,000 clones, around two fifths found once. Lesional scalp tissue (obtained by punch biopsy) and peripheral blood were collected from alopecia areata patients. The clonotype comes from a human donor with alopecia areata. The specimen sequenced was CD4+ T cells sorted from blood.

The CDR3 coding sequence is TGTGCCAGCAGCCAGACGGGGACAGGGCAGATCACCTTC. Its translation: CASSQTGTGQITF. The rearrangement joins TRBV9 to TRBJ1-2, with TRBD1 identical over 9 bases. After removal of 4 bases from V and 13 bases from J, the junction contained 11 bases not matched to a gene. This CDR3 region has 13 residues. Germline V gene lookup returns CDR1 SGDLS and CDR2 YYNGEE. Full variable domain (rest looked up from reference TRBV9 and TRBJ1-2): DSGVTQTPKHLITATGQRVTLRCSPRSGDLSVYWYQQSLDQGLQFLIQYYNGEERAKGNILERFSAQQFPDLHSELNLSSLELGDSALYFCASSQTGTGQITFGSGTRLTVV.